Below are 5 T cell receptor beta chains sequenced from a single sample in a study of high-grade serous ovarian cancer treatment subgroups. The protocol was immunoSEQ multiplex PCR, while the TCRdb copy is restricted to in-frame clones and leaves out a portion. The repertoire holds some 15,000 clones, roughly 90% seen once, with around 6.8% in the top ten. The tumor samples were collected prior to definitive surgery or chemotherapy. The specimen sequenced was tumor tissue. The receptors originated from a human donor with high-grade serous ovarian cancer.

The chain uses TRBV4-2 and TRBJ2-3; D uncertain. Germline CDR1 LGHNA, CDR2 YNFKEQ. Deletions cut 4 bases from V and 3 bases from J, with 17 bases between. This CDR3 has 16 amino acids. The CDR3 spells CASSPSFLAGTDTQYF. The CDR3 DNA sequence: TGTGCCAGCAGCCCAAGCTTTTTAGCCGGAACAGATACGCAGTATTTT.

The rearrangement uses TRBV5-4 and TRBJ2-2; a possible D gene is TRBD1 (7 bases). With 2 bases removed from V and 1 base from J, the gap between germline ends came to 15 bases. CDR1 is SGHNT and CDR2 is YYREEE in the germline V gene (reference sequence). CDR3 size: 17 residues. The CDR3 region has the DNA TGTGCCAGCAGCTTTGACCACAGGGGAGGGAACACCGGGGAGCTGTTTTTT. Its protein is CASSFDHRGGNTGELFF.

The V gene is TRBV5-1, the J gene TRBJ1-4, with no clear D. This CDR3 comprises 15 residues. Germline values: CDR1 SGHRS, CDR2 YFSETQ. Trimming took 2 bases from V and 4 from J, leaving 12 bases between them. The CDR3 nucleotides are TGCGCCAGCAGCTTCGTCGGCCAGGTTAATGAAAAACTGTTTTTT. Translating it yields CASSFVGQVNEKLFF.

The chain couples TRBV5-4 to TRBJ2-3, with 9 bases identical to TRBD2. V was pared by 2 bases and J by 4 bases, with 5 bases of the junction left unmatched. The CDR3 length is 15 residues. CDR1 SGHNT and CDR2 YYREEE come from the germline V gene (reference sequence). The CDR3 region is CASSLAGGGADTQYF. CDR3 coding DNA: TGTGCCAGCAGCTTAGCGGGGGGAGGGGCAGATACGCAGTATTTT.

This chain uses TRBV6-5 with TRBJ2-7; D gene ambiguous. V was pared by 2 bases and J by 0 bases, with 11 bases between. The CDR3 is 15 amino acids. Looked up from germline, CDR1 is MNHEY and CDR2 is SVGAGI. In nucleotides, the CDR3 is TGTGCCAGCAGTTACCGGGTTTCGGGCTCCTACGAGCAGTACTTC. Translation: CASSYRVSGSYEQYF.